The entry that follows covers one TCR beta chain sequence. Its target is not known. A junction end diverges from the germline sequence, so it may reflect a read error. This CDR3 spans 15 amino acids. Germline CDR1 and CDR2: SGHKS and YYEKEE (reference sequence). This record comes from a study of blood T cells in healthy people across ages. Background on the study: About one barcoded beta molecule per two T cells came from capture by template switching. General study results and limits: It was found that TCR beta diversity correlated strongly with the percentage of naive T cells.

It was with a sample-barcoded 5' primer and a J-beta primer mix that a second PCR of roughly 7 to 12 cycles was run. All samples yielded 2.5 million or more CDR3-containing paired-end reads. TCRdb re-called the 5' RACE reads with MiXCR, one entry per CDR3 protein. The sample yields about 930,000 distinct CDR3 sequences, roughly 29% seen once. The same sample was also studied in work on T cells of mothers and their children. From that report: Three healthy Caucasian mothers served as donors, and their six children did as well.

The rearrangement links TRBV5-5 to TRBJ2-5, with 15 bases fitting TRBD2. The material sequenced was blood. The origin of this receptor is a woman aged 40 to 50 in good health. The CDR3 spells CASSLGTSGGNEQYF. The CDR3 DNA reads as TGCGCCAGCAGCCTGGGGACTAGCGGGGGGAATGAGCAGTACTTC.